This section outlines one TCR beta chain sequence together with its context. These data originate in a study of blood T cell repertoires in COVID-19. Background on the study: Samples representing acute and convalescent COVID-19 were sourced from the United States, Italy and Spain. From T cells, B-cell-depleted T cells, or PBMCs came the material, which was cDNA or gDNA.

V lost 3 bases, J lost 8 bases, and 10 bases lay in between. CDR1 and CDR2 from the germline V gene are KGHSH and LQKENI. CDR3 size: 13 residues. Clones were sequenced by immunoSEQ multiplex PCR, and TCRdb holds only the in-frame ones, with some missing. The table lists some 140,000 clones, approximately 80% of them singletons, with around 3.1% in the top ten. The V gene is TRBV18, the J gene TRBJ1-4, with D possibly being TRBD1 (5 bases). This clonotype originated in a woman older than 75 with acute or convalescent COVID-19. Source material: peripheral blood. The CDR3 nucleotides are TGTGCCAGCTCACCGACAGAAAAGGAAAAACTGTTTTTT. Protein sequence: CASSPTEKEKLFF.